The next 5 T cell receptor beta chains were all read from a single sample in a study of T-cell memory formation after mild COVID-19. MiXCR, run by TCRdb on the 5' RACE reads, gives a single entry per CDR3 protein. The sample has 400,000 to 550,000 distinct CDR3 sequences; roughly 25% are singletons. Sequenced: PBMCs or a T cell subset sorted from them (not recorded which). The source of these receptors is an adult woman who had mild COVID-19 (a few samples of this study predate the infection). Cell type and time point are not known.

The chain couples TRBV27 to TRBJ1-5; D uncertain. V lost 5 bases to trimming and J lost 6 bases, with 11 bases between them. The CDR3 is 13 residues long. Germline-derived CDR1 and CDR2 are MNHEY and SMNVEV (reference sequence). The CDR3 region has the DNA TGTGCCAGCAGTCTCTCCGGCTCTCAGCCCCAGCATTTT. Translating it yields CASSLSGSQPQHF.

This clonotype showed up just a few times. The chain carries TRBV5-6 and TRBJ2-3; 7 bases line up with TRBD2. V shed 2 bases and J 7 bases; nucleotides not matched to a gene: 7. In germline, CDR1 is SGHDT, CDR2 YYEEEE. The CDR3 is 14 residues long. In DNA, the CDR3 is TGTGCCAGCAGCTTCAGGACTAGTTCGCATACGCAGTATTTT. Protein sequence: CASSFRTSSHTQYF.

V and J are TRBV28 and TRBJ2-6; TRBD1 matches 7 bases. The V gene end was trimmed by 4 bases and the J gene end by 5 bases; junction bases not matched to a gene: 5. The CDR3 loop spans 15 amino acids. Looked up from germline, CDR1 is MDHEN and CDR2 is SYDVKM. CDR3 sequence reads: CASSSGQVRANVLTF. CDR3 nucleotides: TGTGCCAGCAGTTCCGGACAGGTTCGGGCCAACGTCCTGACTTTC.

This chain uses TRBV6-6 with TRBJ1-6; D is undetermined. With 0 bases removed from V and 9 bases from J, the gap between germline ends came to 9 bases. CDR1 and CDR2 (germline): MNHNY, SVGAGI (reference sequence). The CDR3 totals 14 residues. The CDR3 region has the DNA TGTGCCAGCAGTTACTCGGACTTTGGTTCACCCCTCCACTTT. Its translation is CASSYSDFGSPLHF.

This clonotype was counted between two and nine times. This chain uses TRBV2 with TRBJ2-1; D not resolved. Germline CDR1 reads SNHLY; CDR2 reads FYNNEI. The ends were cut back, 5 bases at V and 10 bases at J, with 12 bases in the middle. The CDR3 totals 12 residues. This CDR3 is CASSPMGWEQFF. The DNA of the CDR3 is TGTGCCAGCAGTCCTATGGGGTGGGAGCAGTTCTTC. The variable domain in full, completed from reference TRBV2 and TRBJ2-1, reads EPEVTQTPSHQVTQMGQEVILRCVPISNHLYFYWYRQILGQKVEFLVSFYNNEISEKSEIFDDQFSVERPDGSNFTLKIRSTKLEDSAMYFCASSPMGWEQFFGPGTRLTVL.